These 19 T cell receptor beta chains came from one sample sequenced in a study of T cell changes during pregnancy in multiple sclerosis. The protocol was immunoSEQ multiplex PCR, while the TCRdb copy is restricted to in-frame clones and leaves out a portion. The table has fewer than 60,000 clones, just over 90% seen once; the top ten hold around 1.3%. Material: peripheral blood, obtained in the second trimester of pregnancy. Receptors were obtained from a female donor with multiple sclerosis, enrolled in a pregnancy study.

This rearrangement joins TRBV5-4 to TRBJ2-7; D may be TRBD1 (5 bases). Germline loops: CDR1 SGHNT, CDR2 YYREEE (reference sequence). The CDR3 totals 12 residues. The V end was cut by 4 bases, the J end by 6 bases, with 11 bases between. In DNA, the CDR3 is TGTGCCAGCAGCGCCCCAGGGTTCGAGCAGTACTTC. Protein product: CASSAPGFEQYF.

V usage is TRBV7-6 and J usage is TRBJ2-1; no clear D gene. V lost 3 bases and J 0 bases, leaving 9 bases between the germline ends. CDR3 length: 15 residues. CDR1 is SGHVS and CDR2 is FNYEAQ in the germline V gene. CDR3 DNA sequence: TGTGCCAGCAGCTTGCGGCCTATCTCCTACAATGAGCAGTTCTTC. Its translation: CASSLRPISYNEQFF. Filled out from reference TRBV7-6 and TRBJ2-1, the complete variable domain reads GAGVSQSPRYKVTKRGQDVALRCDPISGHVSLYWYRQALGQGPEFLTYFNYEAQQDKSGLPNDRFSAERPEGSISTLTIQRTEQRDSAMYRCASSLRPISYNEQFFGPGTRLTVL.

The chain combines TRBV6-5 with TRBJ1-2; D unclear. The germline CDR1 and CDR2 sequences are MNHEY and SVGAGI. This CDR3 has 15 residues. V was cut by 7 bases and J by 5 bases, with 20 bases left in between. The CDR3 is CASNPLPTPDYGYTF. DNA for the CDR3: TGTGCCAGCAACCCCTTGCCCACACCTGATTATGGCTACACCTTC.

This chain connects TRBV19 to TRBJ2-1, with a weak D call TRBD1 (7 bases). Trimming shortened V by 1 base and J by 4 bases, and 14 bases separated the two germline ends. The V gene's germline CDR1 is LNHDA and CDR2 SQIVND (reference sequence). This CDR3 has 16 residues. The CDR3 coding sequence is TGTGCCAGTAGTATAGCGGAGGGGGCTCCATACAATGAGCAGTTCTTC. Its translation: CASSIAEGAPYNEQFF.

DNA for the CDR3: TGTGCCAGCAGCTTGGCAGGGACTATCAATGAGCAGTTCTTC. Translated: CASSLAGTINEQFF. The chain uses TRBV7-2 and TRBJ2-1; 7 bases agree with TRBD2. J was trimmed by 6 bases and V by 3 bases; bases with no gene match: 5. The CDR3 has 14 amino acids. The V gene's germline CDR1 is SGHTA and CDR2 FQGNSA.

J is TRBJ1-4 and V is TRBV7-9, with D hard to call. V was shortened by 4 bases and J by 14 bases, with 23 bases between the two germline ends. This CDR3 is built from 15 residues. The V gene's germline CDR1 is SEHNR and CDR2 FQNEAQ (reference sequence). The CDR3 DNA is TGTGCCAGCAGCTCCCGTGGAGGGTCCCCAAAAGGGCTGTTTTTT. Amino acids: CASSSRGGSPKGLFF.

This chain connects TRBV10-3 to TRBJ2-2, with 9 bases lining up with TRBD2. Germline-derived CDR1 and CDR2 are ENHRY and SYGVKD. The CDR3 is 19 residues long. Trimming removed 4 bases from V and 0 bases from J; junction bases left unmatched: 12. The CDR3 is CAISGRALAGTTNTGELFF. CDR3 nucleotides: TGTGCCATCAGTGGAAGAGCTCTAGCGGGGACCACGAACACCGGGGAGCTGTTTTTT.

The chain is built from TRBV6-5 and TRBJ2-1, with a tentative D call TRBD2 (6 bases). Germline CDR1 reads MNHEY; CDR2 reads SVGAGI. The CDR3 runs 10 residues. The CDR3 sequence: CGRALDEQFF. The DNA of the CDR3 is TGTGGGAGGGCGCTGGATGAGCAGTTCTTC.

The chain employs TRBV28 and TRBJ2-5; 9 bases are shared with TRBD2. Losses at the gene ends were 5 bases for V and 7 bases for J; bases not matched to a gene: 8. Germline V gene sequence: CDR1 MDHEN, CDR2 SYDVKM. CDR3 length equals 14 residues. The CDR3 coding sequence is TGTGCCAGCAGTGGCGGGGGGGGGCTAGGGACCCAGTACTTC. Its protein is CASSGGGGLGTQYF.

This chain uses TRBV18 with TRBJ2-1, with D tentatively TRBD2 (6 bases). This CDR3 is 14 amino acids long. Trimming took off 0 bases at V and 9 bases at J, with 12 bases between the two ends. The germline CDR1 and CDR2 sequences are KGHSH and LQKENI. The CDR3 loop is CASSPPNSGPEQFF. DNA for the CDR3: TGTGCCAGCTCACCACCAAATAGCGGCCCTGAGCAGTTCTTC.

J is TRBJ1-4 and V is TRBV30; a weak D match, TRBD1 (5 bases). Per germline, CDR1 GTSNPN and CDR2 SVGIG (reference sequence). The CDR3 is made up of 13 amino acids. Trimming removed 6 bases at V and 0 bases at J, with 8 bases between. The CDR3 reads CACSGTTNEKLFF. The CDR3 region has the DNA TGTGCCTGTTCAGGGACAACTAATGAAAAACTGTTTTTT.

The chain combines TRBV4-1 with TRBJ1-2; weak D call: TRBD1 (6 bases). CDR3 length: 16 residues. Germline V gene sequence: CDR1 MGHRA, CDR2 YSYEKL. Trimming stripped 1 base from V and 2 bases from J, with 14 bases between. CDR3 sequence: CASSQGHLRGNYGYTF. The CDR3 DNA reads as TGCGCCAGCAGCCAAGGCCACCTCAGGGGCAACTATGGCTACACCTTC.

The chain has TRBV27 and TRBJ1-5; D not certain. The germline V and J ends were trimmed by 8 bases and 4 bases, with 18 bases remaining between them. Germline CDR1 and CDR2: MNHEY and SMNVEV (reference sequence). CDR3 size: 15 residues. CDR3 region: CASGAGVLGNQPQHF. DNA of the CDR3: TGTGCCAGCGGCGCCGGGGTCTTGGGGAATCAGCCCCAGCATTTT.

The V gene is TRBV5-1, the J gene TRBJ1-2; TRBD1 aligns across 7 bases. Losses at the gene ends were 4 bases for V and 6 bases for J; bases not matched to a gene: 9. This CDR3 is 14 amino acids long. CDR1 SGHRS and CDR2 YFSETQ come from the germline V gene. Here the CDR3 reads CASSDGTALDGYTF. DNA of the CDR3: TGCGCCAGCAGCGACGGGACAGCCCTAGATGGCTACACCTTC.

The rearrangement uses TRBV11-2 and TRBJ2-7, with TRBD2 identical over 8 bases. CDR1 is SGHAT and CDR2 is FQNNGV in the germline V gene. V was clipped by 3 bases and J by 0 bases; unmatched bases: 4. The CDR3 loop spans 15 amino acids. The CDR3 DNA sequence: TGTGCCAGCAGCTTTACTAGCGGCAGCTCCTACGAGCAGTACTTC. Translated: CASSFTSGSSYEQYF.

V is TRBV27 and J is TRBJ2-3; a weak D match, TRBD2 (6 bases). The CDR3 is made up of 13 amino acids. The ends were cut back, 6 bases at V and 4 bases at J, with 11 bases in the middle. The germline gives CDR1 MNHEY, CDR2 SMNVEV (reference sequence). This CDR3 reads CASSPPGADTQYF. The CDR3 bases are TGTGCCAGCAGCCCCCCGGGGGCAGATACGCAGTATTTT.

The chain joins TRBV27 to TRBJ1-5; 8 bases align to TRBD1. The junction had 6 bases not matched to a gene; V was cut back by 4 bases and J by 4 bases. The CDR3 loop spans 15 amino acids. Germline CDR1 and CDR2: MNHEY and SMNVEV (reference sequence). The CDR3 region has the DNA TGTGCCAGCAGTTCCGGACAGGGTTGGAATCAGCCCCAGCATTTT. It codes for CASSSGQGWNQPQHF.

The rearrangement joins TRBV12-5 to TRBJ1-4, with 7 bases lining up with TRBD1. Germline V CDR1 and CDR2: LGHNT, FRNRAP. The CDR3 has 14 residues. V shed 6 bases and J 5 bases; nucleotides not matched to a gene: 6. The CDR3 spells CASGTGRWNEKLFF. CDR3 nucleotides: TGTGCTAGTGGGACAGGGAGATGGAATGAAAAACTGTTTTTT.

The rearrangement joins TRBV5-4 to TRBJ2-3; 10 bases align to TRBD1. CDR3 length equals 15 residues. CDR1 and CDR2 (germline): SGHNT, YYREEE (reference sequence). The trim removed 4 bases at V and 4 bases at J, leaving 6 bases unmatched. CDR3 sequence reads: CASSHPGQGPDTQYF. CDR3 sequence (DNA): TGTGCCAGCAGCCACCCGGGACAGGGGCCAGATACGCAGTATTTT.